This T cell receptor (beta chain) was identified during a study of blood T cells in healthy people across ages. Germline CDR1 is SEHNR and CDR2 is FQNEAQ (reference sequence). The CDR3 is 13 residues long. Unmatched junction bases numbered 9, after V lost 8 bases and J lost 6 bases. The second PCR ran about 6 to 12 cycles with a sample-barcoded 5' primer and J-beta primers. Each cDNA molecule, via a template-switch adaptor with 12 random nucleotides, was tagged. Each CDR3 protein is one row after TCRdb ran MiXCR on the 5' RACE reads. The table lists roughly 1,700,000 distinct CDR3 sequences, approximately 30% of them singletons.

This chain connects TRBV7-9 to TRBJ2-5; 7 nucleotides agree with TRBD2. The clonotype comes from a woman in her twenties or thirties in good health. Sequenced input: blood. CDR3 bases: TGTGCCAGCGCGGACCAGCGGGGTCAGACCCAGTACTTC. Translation: CASADQRGQTQYF. Together with reference TRBV7-9 and TRBJ2-5, the CDR3 gives the full variable domain: DTGVSQNPRHKITKRGQNVTFRCDPISEHNRLYWYRQTLGQGPEFLTYFQNEAQLEKSRLLSDRFSAERPKGSFSTLEIQRTEQGDSAMYLCASADQRGQTQYFGPGTRLLVL.